This TCR beta chain was documented in a study of CD8 T cells in Susac syndrome. The RNA, roughly 0.45 to 1 ug, was put through reverse transcription using random hexamers. TCRdb re-derived calls from the immunoSEQ multiplex PCR reads in MiXCR, one entry per CDR3 protein. The sample carries fewer than 70,000 distinct CDR3 sequences, 85% to 95% recorded once. The V gene lost 0 bases and the J gene lost 3 bases, with 12 bases spanning the gap. Germline V gene sequence: CDR1 SQVTM, CDR2 ANQGSEA. This CDR3 has 15 residues. CD8+ and CD4+ blood T cells underwent TCR beta sequencing. Negative isolation was applied to CD8+ and CD4+ T cells, and FACS enrichment was applied to TEMRA cells.

This TCR was recovered from a human donor in good health. Sequencing was carried out using CD8+ T cells from PBMCs. The J gene is TRBJ1-3, the V gene TRBV29-1; no firm D call. In DNA form, the CDR3 reads TGCAGCGTTGAAGACTTGGAGGGCGGTGGAAACACCATATATTTT. Its translation: CSVEDLEGGGNTIYF.